In its sample, the clone carrying this T cell receptor (beta chain) was seen a few times. The CDR3 length is 12 residues. CDR1 is LNHNV, CDR2 YYDKDF, per germline (reference sequence). V was trimmed by 0 bases and J by 11 bases, leaving 8 bases between them. The data derive from a study of blood T cell repertoires in COVID-19. In the study's own analysis: From reference gene primer amplification, estimates of nucleated cell counts were derived. Method: immunoSEQ multiplex PCR; TCRdb's copy keeps in-frame clones and lacks some. That table supplies the V and J calls and clone size; D and trimming were determined from the DNA. Here the sample spans hundreds of thousands of clones, approximately 86% being singletons.

The chain couples TRBV15 to TRBJ1-3; D call uncertain. The sample was peripheral blood. This clonotype originated in a man aged 60 to 75 with acute or convalescent COVID-19. DNA of the CDR3: TGTGCCACCAGCAGAGACGGGTTATCCATATATTTT. Translation: CATSRDGLSIYF.